The 3 T cell receptor beta chains presented below share a single source sample, sequenced in a study of control samples from healthy donors and cancer patients. Produced via immunoSEQ multiplex PCR; TCRdb's table is partial and in-frame only. The table lists more than 100,000 clones, less than 95% of them singletons, with 8.6% in the top ten. Sequencing was performed on blood. The receptors were sampled from a young man in good health.

This sequence joins TRBV27 and TRBJ1-6; D is possibly TRBD1 (5 bases). Germline CDR1 MNHEY, CDR2 SMNVEV (reference sequence). With 7 bases removed from V and 10 bases from J, the gap between germline ends came to 14 bases. The CDR3 is 13 residues long. The CDR3 loop reads CASTGGSNSPLHF. CDR3 DNA: TGTGCCAGCACGGGGGGGAGTAACTCACCCCTCCACTTT.

This clone has just one count. This chain uses TRBV4-1 with TRBJ1-2; D is unresolved. The V end lost 0 bases, the J end lost 7 bases, and 3 bases lay between the germline ends. Germline V gene data show CDR1 as MGHRA and CDR2 as YSYEKL. CDR3 length equals 11 residues. DNA for the CDR3: TGCGCCAGCAGCCAAGATAGTGGCTACACCTTC. Its translation: CASSQDSGYTF.

This chain links TRBV12-3 or TRBV12-4 with TRBJ1-2; no firm D call. V lost 7 bases and J lost 6, with 12 bases in between. This CDR3 is built from 12 residues. The CDR3 sequence: CASKVEADGYTF. The CDR3 DNA reads TGTGCCAGCAAGGTGGAAGCGGATGGCTACACCTTC.